This T cell receptor (delta chain) is drawn from a study of gamma-delta chains in newborns, infants, children. As for the study in general: Innate gammadelta T cells reportedly expand polyclonally right after birth, driven by microbial exposure, per the title.

CDR3 length: 21 amino acids. From germline, CDR1 is TSWWSYY and CDR2 QGS. V was clipped by 0 bases and J by 6 bases; unmatched bases: 22. TCRdb re-processed the reads using CATT. The profile shows about 5,000 delta-chain clones, under 4% of them singletons. This chain uses TRDV1 with TRDJ1; TRDD3 aligns across 10 bases. The origin of this receptor is a child who was a newborn, infant or young child, either healthy, febrile or measles-vaccinated (not recorded which). The specimen sequenced was blood. CDR3 amino acids: CALGELAYNRGIRRKVNKLIF. CDR3 DNA: TGTGCTCTTGGGGAACTCGCCTACAATCGGGGGATACGCCGAAAGGTAAATAAACTCATCTTT.